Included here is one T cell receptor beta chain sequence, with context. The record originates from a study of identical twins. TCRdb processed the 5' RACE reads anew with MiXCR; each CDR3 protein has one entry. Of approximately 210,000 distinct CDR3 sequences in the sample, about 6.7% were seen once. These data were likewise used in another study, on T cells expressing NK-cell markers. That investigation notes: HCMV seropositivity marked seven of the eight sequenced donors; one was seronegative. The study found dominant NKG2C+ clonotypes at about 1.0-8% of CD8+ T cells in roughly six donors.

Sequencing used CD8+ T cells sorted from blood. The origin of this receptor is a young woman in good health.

The CDR3 spells CASSQGGPVNTGELFF. DNA for the CDR3: TGCGCCAGCAGCCAAGGAGGGCCGGTGAACACCGGGGAGCTGTTTTTT. This chain uses TRBV4-1 with TRBJ2-2, with D maybe TRBD2 (5 bases). Germline V lookup: CDR1 MGHRA, CDR2 YSYEKL. The V and J ends lost 1 base and 1 base respectively, with 10 bases between them. This CDR3 has 16 residues.